The 26 T cell receptor beta chains in this list originate from one sample, sequenced in a study of cytomegalovirus exposure and HLA in healthy donors. The repertoire was sequenced with immunoSEQ multiplex PCR; TCRdb's copy has only in-frame clones and lacks some. The repertoire holds around 60,000 clones, approximately 90% seen once, with over 1% in the top ten. Sequenced material: PBMCs. Every receptor here comes from a woman between 18 and 30 years old in good health and CMV-seronegative.

The rearrangement joins TRBV6-6 to TRBJ1-1; maybe TRBD1 (6 bases). Germline V CDR1 and CDR2: MNHNY, SVGAGI (reference sequence). The CDR3 has 15 amino acids. Trimming cost V 6 bases and J 0 bases, with 14 bases left between them. Here the CDR3 DNA reads TGTGCCAGCAGGGGGACCGACAGGATGAACACTGAAGCTTTCTTT. It yields the protein CASRGTDRMNTEAFF.

This sequence joins TRBV9 and TRBJ2-7; 10 bases match TRBD2. CDR3 length: 16 residues. Germline assignment: CDR1 SGDLS and CDR2 YYNGEE. Germline trimming cut 0 bases from V and 3 bases from J; bases unmatched to any gene: 6. CDR3 nucleotide sequence: TGTGCCAGCAGCGTAGGGGCGGGGACTAGCGACTACGAGCAGTACTTC. Amino acids: CASSVGAGTSDYEQYF.

The CDR3 region has the DNA TGTGCCAGCAGCAGTCTAGCGGGGGGCAACACCGGGGAGCTGTTTTTT. It is translated as CASSSLAGGNTGELFF. The chain has TRBV7-8 and TRBJ2-2; 11 bases map to TRBD2. CDR1 SGHVS and CDR2 FQNEAQ come from the germline V gene. Germline trimming cut 5 bases from V and 2 bases from J; bases unmatched to any gene: 4. The CDR3 runs to 16 residues.

This sequence joins TRBV6-4 and TRBJ2-2, with 10 positions matching TRBD1. Trimming took 0 bases from V and 6 from J; bases not matched to a gene: 1. The CDR3 is made up of 15 amino acids. Germline V gene lookup returns CDR1 MRHNA and CDR2 SNTAGT. CDR3 nucleotide sequence: TGTGCCAGCAGTGACTCCGGACAGGGGGCCGGGGAGCTGTTTTTT. This gives the protein CASSDSGQGAGELFF.

This clone has only one observation. The chain couples TRBV7-8 to TRBJ2-1; 8 positions agree with TRBD1. V was pared by 2 bases and J by 10 bases, with 10 bases of the junction left unmatched. This CDR3 has 15 residues. CDR1 and CDR2 from the germline V gene are SGHVS and FQNEAQ. The CDR3 protein is CASSLRSQGAGEQFF. CDR3 bases: TGTGCCAGCAGCTTAAGGTCGCAGGGGGCTGGCGAGCAGTTCTTC. Variable domain in full (rest from reference TRBV7-8 and TRBJ2-1): GAGVSQSPRYKVAKRGQDVALRCDPISGHVSLFWYQQALGQGPEFLTYFQNEAQLDKSGLPSDRFFAERPEGSVSTLKIQRTQQEDSAVYLCASSLRSQGAGEQFFGPGTRLTVL.

The J gene is TRBJ2-2, the V gene TRBV2; D call uncertain. The CDR3 runs 14 residues. CDR1 SNHLY and CDR2 FYNNEI come from the germline V gene. Trimming removed 6 bases from V and 6 bases from J, with 14 bases in between. The CDR3, as DNA: TGTGCCAGCAGCGTTGGAGTAGAACCCGGGGAGCTGTTTTTT. It specifies CASSVGVEPGELFF.

Only a few counts were recorded for this clone. V and J are TRBV27 and TRBJ1-1; a possible D gene is TRBD1 (6 bases). The CDR3 runs to 13 residues. Germline V gene data show CDR1 as MNHEY and CDR2 as SMNVEV (reference sequence). V dropped 5 bases and J dropped 5 bases, with 12 bases sitting between them. CDR3 DNA: TGTGCCAGCAGTCGAATTCAGGGGACTGAAGCTTTCTTT. Protein: CASSRIQGTEAFF.

The V and J genes are TRBV27 and TRBJ1-2; the D gene is possibly TRBD1 (6 bases). The CDR3 length is 16 residues. V gave up 3 bases and J gave up 4 bases, with 18 bases separating them. From germline, CDR1 is MNHEY and CDR2 SMNVEV (reference sequence). The CDR3 DNA reads TGTGCCAGCAGTTTCCTACAGGGCGGCGTAACCTATGGCTACACCTTC. This encodes CASSFLQGGVTYGYTF.

The J gene is TRBJ1-1, the V gene TRBV19; D not resolved. The CDR3 covers 13 residues. Germline V gene lookup returns CDR1 LNHDA and CDR2 SQIVND (reference sequence). The V gene lost 6 bases and the J gene lost 2 bases, with 10 bases spanning the gap. The chain's CDR3 is CASSIDINTEAFF. In nucleotides, the CDR3 is TGTGCCAGTAGCATTGACATTAACACTGAAGCTTTCTTT. Full variable domain (missing parts from reference TRBV19 and TRBJ1-1): DGGITQSPKYLFRKEGQNVTLSCEQNLNHDAMYWYRQDPGQGLRLIYYSQIVNDFQKGDIAEGYSVSREKKESFPLTVTSAQKNPTAFYLCASSIDINTEAFFGQGTRLTVV.

The J gene is TRBJ2-5, the V gene TRBV6-1; perhaps TRBD2 as D (7 bases). V was cut by 6 bases and J by 3 bases, with 26 bases left in between. Germline CDR1 is MNHNS and CDR2 is SASEGT. CDR3 length equals 18 residues. Here the CDR3 DNA reads TGTGCCAGCAGGGAAAGGGGGGGCAACATAGATACCGAAGAGACCCAGTACTTC. Translation: CASRERGGNIDTEETQYF.

The V gene is TRBV19, the J gene TRBJ1-1, with 9 bases that match TRBD1. Germline V CDR1 and CDR2: LNHDA, SQIVND (reference sequence). The length of the CDR3 is 16 residues. Trimming removed 4 bases from V and 1 base from J; junction bases left unmatched: 7. The CDR3 DNA reads TGTGCCAGTAGTAAGTTCCGGGACAGGGCGAACACTGAAGCTTTCTTT. Translation gives CASSKFRDRANTEAFF. Drawing the rest from reference TRBV19 and TRBJ1-1, the complete variable domain is DGGITQSPKYLFRKEGQNVTLSCEQNLNHDAMYWYRQDPGQGLRLIYYSQIVNDFQKGDIAEGYSVSREKKESFPLTVTSAQKNPTAFYLCASSKFRDRANTEAFFGQGTRLTVV.

The chain links TRBV5-1 to TRBJ2-1; tentatively, D is TRBD2 (6 bases). Per germline, CDR1 SGHRS and CDR2 YFSETQ. CDR3 size: 15 residues. Trimming left V 0 bases short and J 9 bases short, with 16 bases between. The CDR3, as DNA: TGCGCCAGCAGCTTGGATTCCAGGGTGGGGGGTGAGCAGTTCTTC. Its protein product is CASSLDSRVGGEQFF.

The sample holds one count of this clone. The V call is TRBV28, the J call TRBJ2-1, with D unclear. This CDR3 is 13 amino acids long. Germline V gene lookup returns CDR1 MDHEN and CDR2 SYDVKM. V lost 5 bases and J 6 bases, leaving 11 bases between the germline ends. CDR3 bases: TGTGCCAGCAGTCCTACAGATTCCAATGAGCAGTTCTTC. Translation gives CASSPTDSNEQFF.

The chain joins TRBV5-8 to TRBJ2-7; 8 bases agree with TRBD1. Germline V gives CDR1 SGHTS, CDR2 YDEGEE. Unmatched junction bases numbered 5, after V lost 4 bases and J lost 2 bases. This CDR3 contains 14 residues. The CDR3 protein is CASSPDRAPYEQYF. The CDR3, as DNA: TGTGCCAGCAGCCCGGACAGGGCGCCCTACGAGCAGTACTTC.

This clone was seen just once. The rearrangement joins TRBV13 to TRBJ2-6; 7 bases are a match to TRBD1. The CDR3 has 18 amino acids. Trimming took 4 bases from V and 0 from J; bases not matched to a gene: 9. Germline values: CDR1 PRHDT, CDR2 FYEKMQ (reference sequence). The chain's CDR3 is CASSSILQGSSGANVLTF. As DNA, the CDR3 is TGTGCCAGCAGCTCAATCTTACAGGGGAGCTCTGGGGCCAACGTCCTGACTTTC. Combining the CDR3 with reference TRBV13 and TRBJ2-6 gives the whole variable domain AAGVIQSPRHLIKEKRETATLKCYPIPRHDTVYWYQQGPGQDPQFLISFYEKMQSDKGSIPDRFSAQQFSDYHSELNMSSLELGDSALYFCASSSILQGSSGANVLTFGAGSRLTVL.

The chain employs TRBV6-5 and TRBJ1-2; 7 nucleotides line up with TRBD1. The V gene's germline CDR1 is MNHEY and CDR2 SVGAGI. With 4 bases clipped from V and 4 bases from J, the junction kept 3 bases outside the gene matches. The CDR3 consists of 13 residues. In nucleotides, the CDR3 is TGTGCCAGCAGTTCGGGACAGATCTATGGCTACACCTTC. This sequence encodes CASSSGQIYGYTF.

CDR3 loop: CASSSARGTHEKLFF. For the CDR3, the DNA is TGTGCCAGCAGTTCCGCCAGGGGGACTCATGAAAAACTGTTTTTT. V usage is TRBV27 and J usage is TRBJ1-4; 7 nucleotides line up with TRBD1. Germline lookup yields CDR1 MNHEY and CDR2 SMNVEV (reference sequence). The CDR3 is 15 residues long. The V segment lost 4 bases and the J segment 6 bases; nucleotides outside the gene matches: 8.

The CDR3 sequence: CASSLTGGNTEAFF. The CDR3 DNA reads TGCGCCAGCAGCTTGACAGGGGGGAACACTGAAGCTTTCTTT. V usage is TRBV5-1 and J usage is TRBJ1-1; 8 bases line up with TRBD1. The CDR3 contains 14 residues. The V segment lost 1 base and the J segment 1 base; nucleotides outside the gene matches: 0. Per the germline V gene, CDR1 is SGHRS and CDR2 is YFSETQ. The full variable domain, with the rest looked up from reference TRBV5-1 and TRBJ1-1, is KAGVTQTPRYLIKTRGQQVTLSCSPISGHRSVSWYQQTPGQGLQFLFEYFSETQRNKGNFPGRFSGRQFSNSRSEMNVSTLELGDSALYLCASSLTGGNTEAFFGQGTRLTVV.

V is TRBV30 and J is TRBJ1-6; D is possibly TRBD1 (5 bases). Trimming shortened V by 3 bases and J by 6 bases, and 12 bases separated the two germline ends. CDR1 and CDR2 (germline): GTSNPN, SVGIG (reference sequence). The CDR3 consists of 14 residues. CDR3 sequence reads: CAWRVGTGNSPLHF. As DNA, the CDR3 is TGTGCCTGGAGAGTGGGTACAGGTAATTCACCCCTCCACTTT.

CDR3 in DNA: TGTGCCATCAGTGAGCAGGGCACCTACGAGCAGTACTTC. Protein: CAISEQGTYEQYF. The chain recombines TRBV10-3 with TRBJ2-7; TRBD1 is a possible D gene (5 bases). Germline assignment: CDR1 ENHRY and CDR2 SYGVKD. CDR3 length: 13 residues. Trimming took 2 bases from V and 2 from J, leaving 7 bases between them.

J is TRBJ2-3 and V is TRBV6-1, with TRBD2 identical over 8 bases. CDR1 MNHNS and CDR2 SASEGT come from the germline V gene. Trimming cost V 5 bases and J 3 bases; bases outside gene matches: 7. The CDR3 loop spans 15 amino acids. The CDR3 coding sequence is TGTGCCAGCAGTCTCCTAGCGGGTGAGACAGATACGCAGTATTTT. Amino acid sequence: CASSLLAGETDTQYF.

In DNA form, the CDR3 reads TGTGCCAGCAGCTTGCCACAGGGGTATGGGGGTACAGATACGCAGTATTTT. It yields the protein CASSLPQGYGGTDTQYF. The chain couples TRBV7-9 to TRBJ2-3; 7 bases match TRBD1. Losses at the gene ends were 3 bases for V and 3 bases for J; bases not matched to a gene: 12. Per germline, CDR1 SEHNR and CDR2 FQNEAQ (reference sequence). The CDR3 has 17 residues. Full variable domain (remainder filled in from reference TRBV7-9 and TRBJ2-3): DTGVSQNPRHKITKRGQNVTFRCDPISEHNRLYWYRQTLGQGPEFLTYFQNEAQLEKSRLLSDRFSAERPKGSFSTLEIQRTEQGDSAMYLCASSLPQGYGGTDTQYFGPGTRLTVL.

This chain joins TRBV6-1 and TRBJ2-3; 10 bases line up with TRBD2. The CDR3 contains 16 residues. In germline, CDR1 is MNHNS, CDR2 SASEGT. Trimming at V came to 1 base and at J to 5 bases, leaving 6 bases not matched to a gene. The CDR3 DNA reads TGTGCCAGCAGTGAAGTCGTAGCGGGGGGAGGAGATACGCAGTATTTT. It is translated as CASSEVVAGGGDTQYF.

The chain links TRBV4-2 to TRBJ2-3, with TRBD2 matching over 10 bases. The V segment lost 4 bases and the J segment 7 bases; nucleotides outside the gene matches: 8. The CDR3 extends over 15 amino acids. The germline V gene has CDR1 LGHNA and CDR2 YNFKEQ. The CDR3 sequence is CASSPVAGGLNTQYF. The CDR3 DNA reads TGTGCCAGCAGCCCTGTAGCGGGGGGCCTAAATACGCAGTATTTT.

The rearrangement joins TRBV11-3 to TRBJ1-2; D gene unclear. V was clipped by 7 bases and J by 6 bases, with 15 bases between them. The CDR3 sequence is 13 residues long. Germline V CDR1 and CDR2: SGHNT, YENEEA. DNA for the CDR3: TGTGCCAGCACCGACCCGGGAGAGAATGGCTACACCTTC. Protein sequence: CASTDPGENGYTF.

This sequence joins TRBV27 and TRBJ1-2, with TRBD1 identical over 8 bases. Germline lookup yields CDR1 MNHEY and CDR2 SMNVEV (reference sequence). This CDR3 contains 17 residues. V was pared by 8 bases and J by 0 bases, with 14 bases of the junction left unmatched. DNA of the CDR3: TGTGCCAGCGCCTCACCCCAGGGGGCCTTTGCTAACTATGGCTACACCTTC. It encodes CASASPQGAFANYGYTF.